The next 3 T cell receptor beta chains were all read from a single sample in a study of T cells in Graves' hyperthyroidism and ophthalmopathy. Template material for amplifying TCR beta CDR3 regions consisted of RNA transcripts. Using the HTBI primer set, a first-round RT-PCR was run on the TCR CDR3. TCRdb re-called the multiplex PCR reads with MiXCR, one entry per CDR3 protein. The profile covers fewer than 650,000 distinct CDR3 sequences, with roughly 14% appearing a single time and 4% to 5.5% taken by the ten largest. Sequenced sample: blood. The source is a woman aged 40 to 55 with Graves' ophthalmopathy.

The table lists this clonotype with many counts. The rearrangement joins TRBV11-2 to TRBJ1-5, with D possibly matching TRBD1 (6 bases). Germline V lookup: CDR1 SGHAT, CDR2 FQNNGV. With 1 base removed from V and 4 bases from J, the gap between germline ends came to 14 bases. The CDR3 length is 16 residues. The CDR3, as DNA: TGTGCCAGCAGCTTAGTTGGGGGGGGGCCAAATCAGCCCCAGCATTTT. Its translation is CASSLVGGGPNQPQHF.

This clonotype was counted between two and nine times. The CDR3 sequence is CASSVGSSGSVEQFF. The CDR3 DNA sequence: TGTGCCAGCAGCGTAGGTTCTAGCGGGAGTGTTGAGCAGTTCTTC. This chain uses TRBV9 with TRBJ2-1, with 10 nucleotides matching TRBD2. This CDR3 is built from 15 residues. CDR1 and CDR2 from the germline V gene are SGDLS and YYNGEE. V lost 0 bases, J lost 9 bases, and 6 bases stayed unmatched.

This clonotype was seen ten or more times. The genes are TRBV7-8 and TRBJ1-2; perhaps TRBD1 as D (6 bases). This CDR3 region has 16 residues. Germline values: CDR1 SGHVS, CDR2 FQNEAQ. V lost 1 base and J 0 bases, leaving 12 bases between the germline ends. In DNA, the CDR3 is TGTGCCAGCAGCTTAGTCCCGGACAGCGCTAACTATGGCTACACCTTC. It is translated as CASSLVPDSANYGYTF.